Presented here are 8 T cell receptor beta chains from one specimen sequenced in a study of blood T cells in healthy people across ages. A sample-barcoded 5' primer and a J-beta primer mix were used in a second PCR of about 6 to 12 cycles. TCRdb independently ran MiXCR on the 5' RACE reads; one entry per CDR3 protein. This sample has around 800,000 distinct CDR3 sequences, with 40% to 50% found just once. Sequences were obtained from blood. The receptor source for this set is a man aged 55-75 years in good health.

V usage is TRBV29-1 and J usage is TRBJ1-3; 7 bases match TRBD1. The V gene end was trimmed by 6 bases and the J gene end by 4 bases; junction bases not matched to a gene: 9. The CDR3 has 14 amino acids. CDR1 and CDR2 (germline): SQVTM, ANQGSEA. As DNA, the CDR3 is TGCAGCGTCCCCGGGACAGAGCCGGGAAACACCATATATTTT. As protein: CSVPGTEPGNTIYF.

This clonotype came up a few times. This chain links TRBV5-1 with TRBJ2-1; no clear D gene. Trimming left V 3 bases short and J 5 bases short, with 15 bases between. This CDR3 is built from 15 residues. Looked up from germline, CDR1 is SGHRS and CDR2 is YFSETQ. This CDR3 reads CASSWIGLLNNEQFF. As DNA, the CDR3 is TGCGCCAGCAGCTGGATCGGCCTGCTAAACAATGAGCAGTTCTTC.

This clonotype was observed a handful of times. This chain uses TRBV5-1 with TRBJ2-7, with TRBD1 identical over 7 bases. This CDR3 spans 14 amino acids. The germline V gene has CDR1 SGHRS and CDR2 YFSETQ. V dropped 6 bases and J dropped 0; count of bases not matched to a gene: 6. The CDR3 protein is CASTGQSGSYEQYF. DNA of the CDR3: TGCGCCAGCACGGGACAGTCGGGCTCCTACGAGCAGTACTTC.

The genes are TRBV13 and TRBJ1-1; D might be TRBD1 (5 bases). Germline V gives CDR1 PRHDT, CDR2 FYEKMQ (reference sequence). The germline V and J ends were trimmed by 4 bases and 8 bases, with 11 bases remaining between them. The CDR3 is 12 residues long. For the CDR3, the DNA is TGTGCCAGCAGCTCCAGACAGTCCGAAGCTTTCTTT. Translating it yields CASSSRQSEAFF.

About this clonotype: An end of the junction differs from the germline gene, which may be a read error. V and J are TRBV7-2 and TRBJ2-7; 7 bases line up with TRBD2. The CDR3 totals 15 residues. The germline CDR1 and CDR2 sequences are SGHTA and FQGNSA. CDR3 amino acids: CASSFAGGGYYGQYF. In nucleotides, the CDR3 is TGTGCCAGCAGCTTTGCTGGGGGAGGGTACTACGGGCAGTACTTC.

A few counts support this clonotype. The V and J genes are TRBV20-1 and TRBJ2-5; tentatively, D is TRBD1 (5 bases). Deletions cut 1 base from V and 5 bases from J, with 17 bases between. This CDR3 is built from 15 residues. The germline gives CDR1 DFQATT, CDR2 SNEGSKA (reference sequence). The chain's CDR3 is CSARGQIGVAETQYF. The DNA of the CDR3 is TGCAGTGCTAGAGGCCAAATAGGGGTTGCGGAGACCCAGTACTTC.

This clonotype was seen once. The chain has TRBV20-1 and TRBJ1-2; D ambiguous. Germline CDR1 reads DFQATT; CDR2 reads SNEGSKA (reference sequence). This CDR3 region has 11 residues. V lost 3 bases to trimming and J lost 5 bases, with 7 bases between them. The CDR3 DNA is TGCAGTGCTAGTGACGATTATGGCTACACCTTC. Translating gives CSASDDYGYTF.

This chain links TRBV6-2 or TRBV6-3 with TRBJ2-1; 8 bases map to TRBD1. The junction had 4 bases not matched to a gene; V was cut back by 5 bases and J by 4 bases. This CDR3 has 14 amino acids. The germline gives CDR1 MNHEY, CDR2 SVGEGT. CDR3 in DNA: TGTGCCAGCAGTGCCCGACAGGGGTACAATGAGCAGTTCTTC. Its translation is CASSARQGYNEQFF.